The 18 T cell receptor beta chains listed next were all sequenced from one sample in a study of neurological immune-mediated disorders. TCRdb re-analysed the 5' RACE reads in MiXCR, keeping a single row per CDR3 protein. The table lists more than 50,000 distinct CDR3 sequences, over 9.5% of them singletons, with roughly 1.9% in the top ten. The material sequenced was PBMCs. All receptors derive from a man aged 55 to 69 in good health.

This clonotype was observed many times. The chain combines TRBV29-1 with TRBJ1-1; D gene unclear. The germline CDR1 and CDR2 sequences are SQVTM and ANQGSEA. The ends were cut back, 2 bases at V and 1 base at J, with 11 bases in the middle. The CDR3 spans 14 residues. The CDR3 loop reads CSVEPATPNTEAFF. Here the CDR3 DNA reads TGCAGCGTTGAACCGGCCACCCCGAACACTGAAGCTTTCTTT.

This clonotype came up many times. CDR3 loop: CASTARIEAFF. As DNA, the CDR3 is TGTGCCAGCACGGCCCGGATTGAAGCTTTCTTT. The genes are TRBV11-2 and TRBJ1-1; D is unclear. V lost 7 bases and J lost 7, with 10 bases in between. The germline gives CDR1 SGHAT, CDR2 FQNNGV. The CDR3 runs to 11 residues.

This clonotype was seen ten or more times. The chain has TRBV14 and TRBJ1-3; D is uncertain. The CDR3 runs to 16 residues. V was shortened by 1 base and J by 4 bases, with 14 bases between the two germline ends. Germline CDR1 SGHDN, CDR2 FVKESK. CDR3 DNA sequence: TGTGCCAGCAGCCAAGTAGGCCAGGTTCCGGGAAACACCATATATTTT. Its protein is CASSQVGQVPGNTIYF.

This clonotype occurred once. The rearrangement links TRBV6-6 to TRBJ1-5, with a tentative D call TRBD1 (5 bases). The CDR3 is made up of 14 amino acids. The germline V gene encodes CDR1 MNHNY and CDR2 SVGAGI (reference sequence). Here the CDR3 DNA reads TGTGCAAGCGGGGGGGGGGGAGATAATCAGCCCCAGCATTTT. Translating it yields CASGGGGDNQPQHF.

The table lists this clonotype with many counts. This rearrangement joins TRBV5-1 to TRBJ2-5, with D possibly called TRBD1 or TRBD2 (6 bases each). V lost 0 bases, J lost 4 bases, and 16 bases lay in between. The CDR3 is 16 amino acids. Germline CDR1 and CDR2: SGHRS and YFSETQ. CDR3 in amino acids: CASSLGDTTGGETQYF. CDR3 coding DNA: TGCGCCAGCAGCTTGGGGGACACCACCGGGGGAGAGACCCAGTACTTC. The whole variable domain, remainder taken from reference TRBV5-1 and TRBJ2-5, is KAGVTQTPRYLIKTRGQQVTLSCSPISGHRSVSWYQQTPGQGLQFLFEYFSETQRNKGNFPGRFSGRQFSNSRSEMNVSTLELGDSALYLCASSLGDTTGGETQYFGPGTRLLVL.

This clonotype occurred many times. The rearrangement joins TRBV24-1 to TRBJ2-2; 7 nucleotides match TRBD1. The length of the CDR3 is 15 residues. CDR1 is KGHDR and CDR2 is SFDVKD in the germline V gene. V shed 6 bases, J shed 5 bases, and the junction held 8 bases outside the gene matches. The CDR3 loop is CATSNDRVRTGELFF. For the CDR3, the DNA is TGTGCCACCAGTAATGACAGGGTACGGACCGGGGAGCTGTTTTTT.

The table lists this clonotype with many counts. The chain joins TRBV28 to TRBJ1-1, with D hard to call. The CDR3 is made up of 15 amino acids. Trimming left V 2 bases short and J 1 base short, with 11 bases between. Germline V gene sequence: CDR1 MDHEN, CDR2 SYDVKM. The CDR3 loop reads CASSLGGRKNTEAFF. DNA of the CDR3: TGTGCCAGCAGTTTAGGCGGCAGAAAGAACACTGAAGCTTTCTTT.

This clonotype was counted a few times. The V gene is TRBV7-2, the J gene TRBJ2-2, with TRBD1 matching 11 bases. The J segment lost 4 bases and the V segment lost 5 bases, leaving 9 bases of the junction unmatched. The CDR3 loop spans 17 amino acids. CDR1 and CDR2 (germline): SGHTA, FQGNSA. CDR3 sequence reads: CASSRGRGTGGTGELFF. The CDR3 DNA reads TGTGCCAGCAGCAGAGGGCGAGGGACAGGGGGCACCGGGGAGCTGTTTTTT.

There are many counts of this clonotype. The chain combines TRBV6-2 or TRBV6-3 with TRBJ1-1; 11 bases are a match to TRBD1. CDR1 is MNHEY, CDR2 SVGEGT, per germline. Trimming removed 2 bases from V and 4 bases from J; junction bases left unmatched: 3. The CDR3 consists of 15 residues. The CDR3 sequence is CASSYLGTGGTEAFF. The DNA of the CDR3 is TGTGCCAGCAGTTACCTCGGGACAGGGGGCACTGAAGCTTTCTTT.

This clonotype was detected many times. The chain couples TRBV4-2 to TRBJ1-5, with 7 bases lining up with TRBD1. In germline, CDR1 is LGHNA, CDR2 YNFKEQ. This CDR3 has 15 residues. The ends lost 0 bases at V and 7 bases at J; junction bases unmatched: 6. This CDR3 reads CASSQDEAGGQPQHF. CDR3 nucleotides: TGTGCCAGCAGCCAAGATGAAGCAGGGGGGCAGCCCCAGCATTTT.

This clonotype was counted at least ten times. The rearrangement uses TRBV5-1 and TRBJ2-7; 7 bases align to TRBD1. The CDR3 sequence is 15 residues long. Germline assignment: CDR1 SGHRS and CDR2 YFSETQ. The trim removed 1 base at V and 4 bases at J, leaving 8 bases unmatched. For the CDR3, the DNA is TGCGCCAGCAGCTTGACTTTGGACAGGACTTACGAGCAGTACTTC. Its translation is CASSLTLDRTYEQYF.

This clonotype was found many times. The rearrangement links TRBV20-1 to TRBJ1-1; D unresolved. Germline V gene sequence: CDR1 DFQATT, CDR2 SNEGSKA (reference sequence). V lost 0 bases to trimming and J lost 0 bases, with 17 bases between them. The CDR3 covers 17 residues. In nucleotides, the CDR3 is TGCAGTGCTAGAGATCTTGAAGGCCTACCTATGAACACTGAAGCTTTCTTT. Amino acids: CSARDLEGLPMNTEAFF.

Many counts were recorded for this clonotype. CDR3 sequence: CASSFTPWGNLNTEAFF. The CDR3 DNA sequence: TGTGCCAGCAGCTTTACCCCATGGGGCAATTTGAACACTGAAGCTTTCTTT. This chain joins TRBV5-5 and TRBJ1-1, with D perhaps matching TRBD1 (5 bases). This CDR3 has 17 residues. From germline, CDR1 is SGHKS and CDR2 YYEKEE (reference sequence). Trimming took 2 bases from V and 0 from J, leaving 17 bases between them.

This clonotype has a count of ten or more. The V and J genes are TRBV29-1 and TRBJ2-7; 9 bases are shared with TRBD1. The V gene's germline CDR1 is SQVTM and CDR2 ANQGSEA. J was trimmed by 4 bases and V by 2 bases; bases with no gene match: 3. This CDR3 contains 13 residues. CDR3 region: CSVEPGQGYEQYF. For the CDR3, the DNA is TGCAGCGTTGAACCGGGACAGGGATACGAGCAGTACTTC.

This clonotype was observed at least ten times. The chain has TRBV7-8 and TRBJ2-7, with a possible D match to TRBD2 (5 bases). Looked up from germline, CDR1 is SGHVS and CDR2 is FQNEAQ. This CDR3 spans 16 amino acids. V gave up 2 bases and J gave up 1 base, with 15 bases separating them. The DNA of the CDR3 is TGTGCCAGCAGCTTACTCAACGGGGTCCCTTCCTACGAGCAGTACTTC. Translated: CASSLLNGVPSYEQYF.

This clonotype was observed at least ten times. The chain recombines TRBV15 with TRBJ1-1, with 9 bases matching TRBD1. Germline V gives CDR1 LNHNV, CDR2 YYDKDF (reference sequence). The CDR3 is 13 amino acids. V lost 10 bases to trimming and J lost 1 base; unmatched junction nucleotides: 4. In DNA, the CDR3 is TGTGCCATACCGGGACAGGGGAACACTGAAGCTTTCTTT. It encodes CAIPGQGNTEAFF.

This clonotype has ten or more counts. The genes are TRBV20-1 and TRBJ2-1; 9 bases are shared with TRBD2. From germline, CDR1 is DFQATT and CDR2 SNEGSKA (reference sequence). CDR3 length: 14 residues. J lost 7 bases, V lost 0 bases, and 4 bases had no gene match. This CDR3 reads CSARELGLANEQFF. The CDR3, as DNA: TGCAGTGCTAGAGAGTTGGGACTAGCAAATGAGCAGTTCTTC.

This clonotype showed up many times. This sequence joins TRBV4-3 and TRBJ2-7, with D possibly matching TRBD1 (6 bases). Germline V gene data show CDR1 as LGHNA and CDR2 as YSLEER. V lost 1 base and J 2 bases, leaving 12 bases between the germline ends. This CDR3 comprises 15 residues. This CDR3 reads CASSQGLDSPYEQYF. As DNA, the CDR3 is TGCGCCAGCAGCCAAGGGTTGGACAGCCCCTACGAGCAGTACTTC.